The present TCR beta chain was sequenced within a study of blood T cell repertoires in COVID-19. Background on the study: COVID-19 samples, acute and convalescent, were from the United States, Italy and Spain. T cells, B-cell-depleted T cells, or PBMCs supplied cDNA or gDNA.

In the authors' methods: Estimated nucleated cell counts came from reference gene primer amplification. The assay was immunoSEQ multiplex PCR, and TCRdb's table has in-frame clones only and misses some. That table is the source of V, J and clone size, and D and trimming were worked out from the DNA. This sample has about 140,000 clones; 81% occur once, and the top ten carry about 7.5%. The sample was peripheral blood. This clonotype was sampled from a human donor in a cohort sampled during active COVID-19.

CDR3 amino acids: CASSPELASTGLWETQYF. The CDR3 nucleotides read TGTGCCAGCAGTCCCGAACTCGCGTCGACAGGTCTCTGGGAGACCCAGTACTTC. This chain joins TRBV28 and TRBJ2-5, with a possible D match to TRBD1 (6 bases). Trimming cost V 5 bases and J 5 bases, with 27 bases left between them. Looked up from germline, CDR1 is MDHEN and CDR2 is SYDVKM. The CDR3 extends over 18 amino acids.